These T cell receptor beta chains were read from a single sample in a study of blood T cell repertoires in COVID-19. This table comes from immunoSEQ multiplex PCR, and its TCRdb copy is limited to in-frame clones, with some not included. The profile shows about 88,000 clones, 90% of them singletons. Sequences were obtained from peripheral blood. These receptors were obtained from a man aged 55-75 years with acute or convalescent COVID-19. Each CDR3 is given with its conserved first and last residue. The D gene is left open where the match is weak. Clone size, where shown, is once, few, many, or a class for clones that have expanded.

d_call,clone_size,v_call,j_call,cdr3_nt,cdr3_aa
.,.,TRBV24-1,TRBJ2-1,TGTGCCACCAGTGACCCTCAGGGGAGCTCCTACAATGAGCAGTTCTTC,CATSDPQGSSYNEQFF
.,.,TRBV14,TRBJ1-2,TGTGCCAGCAGCCCCCGGGCCCAGGAGGGTGATGGCTACACCTTC,CASSPRAQEGDGYTF
.,once,TRBV11-3,TRBJ2-2,TGTGCCAGCAGCGCCTCCAGCGCGAACACCGGGGAGCTGTTTTTT,CASSASSANTGELFF
TRBD1,.,TRBV5-1,TRBJ1-1,TGCGCCAGCAGCGACGGGACAGGGGGCACTGAAGCTTTCTTT,CASSDGTGGTEAFF
.,.,TRBV10-1,TRBJ2-7,TGCGCCAGCAGTGAGCTATTAGAGGGGGACCTCTGTGAGCAGTACTTC,CASSELLEGDLCEQYF
TRBD1,.,TRBV6-6,TRBJ2-1,TGTGCCAGCAGTTCCGGGGACAGTAAAAATGAGCAGTTCTTC,CASSSGDSKNEQFF
.,.,TRBV29-1,TRBJ2-2,TGCAGCGTTAAGCTGTCCGGGGAGCTGTTTTTT,CSVKLSGELFF
.,.,TRBV19,TRBJ1-4,TGTGCCAGTACCCAACAGGCAACTAATGAAAAACTGTTTTTT,CASTQQATNEKLFF
.,.,TRBV2,TRBJ1-3,TGTGCCAGCAGTGTATTGACACTCTCTGGAAACACCATATATTTT,CASSVLTLSGNTIYF
TRBD1,.,TRBV13,TRBJ2-2,TGTGCCAGCAGCTACCCGGGACAGGGAGGTACCGGGGAGCTGTTTTTT,CASSYPGQGGTGELFF
TRBD2,.,TRBV7-8,TRBJ2-3,TGTGCCAGCAGCGCTTGGACTAGCGGGGGTGGAAGCACAGATACGCAGTATTTT,CASSAWTSGGGSTDTQYF
TRBD1,once,TRBV5-1,TRBJ2-7,TGCGCCAGCAGCTTGAGTTTGGACAGGGCCGAGCAGTACTTC,CASSLSLDRAEQYF
TRBD2,.,TRBV9,TRBJ2-7,TGTGCCAGCAGCGCGCGTTCTAGCGGGGCCTTAGCCTACGAGCAGTACTTC,CASSARSSGALAYEQYF
.,.,TRBV14,TRBJ1-2,TGTGCCAGCAGCCAAGGGGGGGGACCCTATGGCTACACCTTC,CASSQGGGPYGYTF
TRBD2,once,TRBV7-6,TRBJ2-7,TGTGCCAGCAGCTTAGATGGGGGGGGTCCCTACGAGCAGTACTTC,CASSLDGGGPYEQYF
.,.,TRBV3-1/TRBV3-2,TRBJ2-7,TGTGCCAGCAGCCTAAGAGGCGGGACGGCCCCCTACGAGCAGTACTTC,CASSLRGGTAPYEQYF
TRBD1,.,TRBV19,TRBJ2-5,TGTGCCAGTAGGGGACGGGACAGGGTAGGGGAGACCCAGTACTTC,CASRGRDRVGETQYF
TRBD2,.,TRBV19,TRBJ2-2,TGTGCCAGTAGAACATTAGCCTCAGGGACTAGCGGGCCCGGGGAGCTGTTTTTT,CASRTLASGTSGPGELFF
.,.,TRBV28,TRBJ1-4,TGTGCCGGAGGGGCAACTAATGAAAAACTGTTTTTT,CAGGATNEKLFF
TRBD2,.,TRBV4-2,TRBJ2-7,TGTGCCAGCAGCCCTTCGACTAGCGGGAACTCCTACGAGCAGTACTTC,CASSPSTSGNSYEQYF
.,.,TRBV27,TRBJ1-2,TGTGCCAGCAGTTTCGGGCCGGAGGATGGCTACACCTTC,CASSFGPEDGYTF
TRBD1,.,TRBV6-6,TRBJ1-4,TGTGCCAGCAGTTACTCGGGACAGGGGAATGAAAAACTGTTTTTT,CASSYSGQGNEKLFF
.,.,TRBV7-8,TRBJ1-5,TGTGCCAGCAGCTCCCGGGGGGGAGCGAGCAATCAGCCCCAGCATTTT,CASSSRGGASNQPQHF
TRBD1,.,TRBV7-2,TRBJ2-2,TGTGCCAGCAGCGTAGACCAGGGGGCAGAAGTCACTGGGGAGCTGTTTTTT,CASSVDQGAEVTGELFF
TRBD2,.,TRBV6-2/TRBV6-3,TRBJ2-1,TGTGCCAGCAGCCCACATAGCGGGAGCAATGAGCAGTTCTTC,CASSPHSGSNEQFF
TRBD2,.,TRBV19,TRBJ2-7,TGTGCCAGTAACCCGGGACTACCCAGCTCCTACGAGCAGTACTTC,CASNPGLPSSYEQYF
TRBD2,.,TRBV5-1,TRBJ2-1,TGCGCCAGCAGCTTGGCCTTTTCGGCGGGAGGGCGCAATGAGCAGTTCTTC,CASSLAFSAGGRNEQFF
TRBD1,.,TRBV7-2,TRBJ1-1,TGTGCCAGCAGCTTAGAGGGGGCAGGGAAAGCTTTCTTT,CASSLEGAGKAFF
.,.,TRBV4-1,TRBJ1-5,TGCGCCAGCAGCCAATCAGCGGGTAATAGCAATCAGCCCCAGCATTTT,CASSQSAGNSNQPQHF
.,few,TRBV9,TRBJ2-1,TGTGCCAGCAGCTCCACGCTAATCAATGAGCAGTTCTTC,CASSSTLINEQFF
.,.,TRBV11-3,TRBJ2-1,TGTGCCAGCAGCACCCGAGTGTCCCCCCCTTACAATGAGCAGTTCTTC,CASSTRVSPPYNEQFF
.,.,TRBV10-3,TRBJ1-5,TGTGCCATCAGTGAGTCAGGAGTAAGCAATCAGCCCCAGCATTTT,CAISESGVSNQPQHF
TRBD2,.,TRBV24-1,TRBJ2-3,TGTGCCACCAGTGGTCGGAACGTAGCGGGTGCCACAGATACGCAGTATTTT,CATSGRNVAGATDTQYF
.,.,TRBV6-2/TRBV6-3,TRBJ2-7,TGTGCCAGCAGTTACGAGATGGACACCTACGAGCAGTACTTC,CASSYEMDTYEQYF
.,.,TRBV6-5,TRBJ1-1,TGTGCCACCACAACAGGGACTGAAGCTTTCTTT,CATTTGTEAFF
.,once,TRBV1,TRBJ2-7,TGCACCAGCAGCCAAGAGACAGATTCCTACGAGCAGTACTTC,CTSSQETDSYEQYF